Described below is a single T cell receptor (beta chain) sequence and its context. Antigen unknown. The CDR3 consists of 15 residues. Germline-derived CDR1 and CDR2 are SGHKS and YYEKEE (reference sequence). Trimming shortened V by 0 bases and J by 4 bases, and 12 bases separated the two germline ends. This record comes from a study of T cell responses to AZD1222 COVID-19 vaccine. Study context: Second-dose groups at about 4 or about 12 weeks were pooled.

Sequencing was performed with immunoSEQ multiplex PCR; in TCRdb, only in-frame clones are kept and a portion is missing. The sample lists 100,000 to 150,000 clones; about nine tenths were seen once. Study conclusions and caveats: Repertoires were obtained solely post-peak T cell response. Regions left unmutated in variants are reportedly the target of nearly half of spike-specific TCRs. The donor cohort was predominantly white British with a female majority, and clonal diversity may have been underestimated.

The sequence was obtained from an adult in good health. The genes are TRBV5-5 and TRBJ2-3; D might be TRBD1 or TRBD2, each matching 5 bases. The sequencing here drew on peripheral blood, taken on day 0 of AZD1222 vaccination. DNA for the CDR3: TGTGCCAGCAGCTTGGACCTGGGACCCGCAGATACGCAGTATTTT. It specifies CASSLDLGPADTQYF.